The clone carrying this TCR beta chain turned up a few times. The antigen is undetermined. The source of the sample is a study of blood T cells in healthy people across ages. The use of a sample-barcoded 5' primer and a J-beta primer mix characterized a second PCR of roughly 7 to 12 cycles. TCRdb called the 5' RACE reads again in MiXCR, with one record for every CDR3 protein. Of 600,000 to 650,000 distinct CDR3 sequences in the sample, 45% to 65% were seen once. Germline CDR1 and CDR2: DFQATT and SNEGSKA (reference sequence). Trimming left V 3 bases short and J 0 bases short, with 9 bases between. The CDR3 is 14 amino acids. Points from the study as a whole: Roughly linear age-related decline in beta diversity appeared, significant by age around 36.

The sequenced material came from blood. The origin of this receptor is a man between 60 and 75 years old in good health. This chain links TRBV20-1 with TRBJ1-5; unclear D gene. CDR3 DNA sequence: TGCAGTGCTAGGGGCCTAGATAGCAATCAGCCCCAGCATTTT. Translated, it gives CSARGLDSNQPQHF.